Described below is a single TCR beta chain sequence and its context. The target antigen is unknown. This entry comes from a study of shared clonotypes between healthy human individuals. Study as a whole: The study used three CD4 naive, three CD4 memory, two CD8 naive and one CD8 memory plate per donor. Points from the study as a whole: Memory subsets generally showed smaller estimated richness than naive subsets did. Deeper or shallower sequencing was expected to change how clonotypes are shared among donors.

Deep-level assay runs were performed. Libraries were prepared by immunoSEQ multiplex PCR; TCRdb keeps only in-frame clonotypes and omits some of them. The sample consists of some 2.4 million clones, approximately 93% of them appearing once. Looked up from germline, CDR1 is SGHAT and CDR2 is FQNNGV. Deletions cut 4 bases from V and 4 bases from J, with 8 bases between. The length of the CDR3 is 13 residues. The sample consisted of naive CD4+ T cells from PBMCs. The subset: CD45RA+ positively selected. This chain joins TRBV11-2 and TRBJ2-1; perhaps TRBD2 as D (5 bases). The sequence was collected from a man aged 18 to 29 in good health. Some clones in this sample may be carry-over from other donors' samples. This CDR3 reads CASSSRRYNEQFF. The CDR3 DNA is TGTGCCAGCAGCTCCCGGAGGTACAATGAGCAGTTCTTC. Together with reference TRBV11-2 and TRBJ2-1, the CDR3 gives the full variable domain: EAGVAQSPRYKIIEKRQSVAFWCNPISGHATLYWYQQILGQGPKLLIQFQNNGVVDDSQLPKDRFSAERLKGVDSTLKIQPAKLEDSAVYLCASSSRRYNEQFFGPGTRLTVL.